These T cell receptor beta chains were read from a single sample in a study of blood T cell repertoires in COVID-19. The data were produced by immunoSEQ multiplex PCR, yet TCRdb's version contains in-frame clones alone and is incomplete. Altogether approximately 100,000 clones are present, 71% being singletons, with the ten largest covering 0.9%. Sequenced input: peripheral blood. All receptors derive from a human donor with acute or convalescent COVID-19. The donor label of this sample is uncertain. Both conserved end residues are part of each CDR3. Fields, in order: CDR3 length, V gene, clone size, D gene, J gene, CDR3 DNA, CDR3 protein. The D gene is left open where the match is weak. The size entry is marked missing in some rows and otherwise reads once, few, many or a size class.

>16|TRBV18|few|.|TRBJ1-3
TGTGCCAGCTCATCGGTAGGGACAAACTCTGGAAACACCATATATTTT
CASSSVGTNSGNTIYF
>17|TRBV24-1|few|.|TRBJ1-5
TGTGCCACCAGTGATAACACCGAGTCAGGGGAAGGACAGCCCCAGCATTTT
CATSDNTESGEGQPQHF
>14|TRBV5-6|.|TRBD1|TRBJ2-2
TGTGCCAGCAGCCGGGACAGAAACACCGGGGAGCTGTTTTTT
CASSRDRNTGELFF
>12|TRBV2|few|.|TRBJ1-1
TGTGCCAGCAGAGATGCCAGGATTCAAGCTTTCTTT
CASRDARIQAFF
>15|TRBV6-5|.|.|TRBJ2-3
TGTGCCAGCTCCAAGTACGGGGGAAGCACAGATACGCAGTATTTT
CASSKYGGSTDTQYF
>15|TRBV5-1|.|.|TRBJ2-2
TGCGCCAGCAGCTTGGTAGTTACGAACACCGGGGAGCTGTTTTTT
CASSLVVTNTGELFF
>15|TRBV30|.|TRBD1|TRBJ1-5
TGTGCCTGGACTCACGGGACAGGGGTCAATCAGCCCCAGCATTTT
CAWTHGTGVNQPQHF
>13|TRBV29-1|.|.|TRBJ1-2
TGCAGCGTTGAGGGTTACAGTAACTATGGCTACACCTTC
CSVEGYSNYGYTF
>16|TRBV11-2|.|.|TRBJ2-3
TGTGCCAGCAGCTTAGGTGTGGGGGCCGGCACAGATACGCAGTATTTT
CASSLGVGAGTDTQYF
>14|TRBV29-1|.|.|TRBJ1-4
TGCAGCGTGACCGCAGGGGCAACTAATGAAAAACTGTTTTTT
CSVTAGATNEKLFF
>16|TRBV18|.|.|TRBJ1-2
TGTGCCAGCTCGCGACAGTACGGACACAGGAACGATGGCTACACCTTC
CASSRQYGHRNDGYTF
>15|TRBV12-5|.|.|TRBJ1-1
TGTGCTAGTGGTTTTTTGGGTGGAGGGAACACTGAAGCTTTCTTT
CASGFLGGGNTEAFF
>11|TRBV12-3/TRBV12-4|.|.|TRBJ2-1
TGTGCCAGCAGTTTTAGTGGTGAGCAGTTCTTC
CASSFSGEQFF
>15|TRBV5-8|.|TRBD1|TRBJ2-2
TGTGCCAGCAGCTTGGTAGGGGGCCGAGCCGGGGAGCTGTTTTTT
CASSLVGGRAGELFF
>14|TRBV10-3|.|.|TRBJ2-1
TGTGCCATCCGGGACATGAGCTCCTACAATGAGCAGTTCTTC
CAIRDMSSYNEQFF
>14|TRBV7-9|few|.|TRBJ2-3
TGTGCCAGCAGCTTAACAGGACCCACAGATACGCAGTATTTT
CASSLTGPTDTQYF
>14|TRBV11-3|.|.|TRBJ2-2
TGTGCCAGCAGCCCCGGGTTCAACACCGGGGAGCTGTTTTTT
CASSPGFNTGELFF
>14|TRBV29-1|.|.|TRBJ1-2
TGCAGCGTTGAATTGCTAGGGGGAGACTATGGCTACACCTTC
CSVELLGGDYGYTF
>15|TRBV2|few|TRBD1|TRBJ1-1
TGTGCTTCCGACGGGGGGACAGGGGCGCAAACTGAAGCTTTCTTT
CASDGGTGAQTEAFF
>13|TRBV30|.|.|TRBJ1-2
TGTGCCTGGAGTGTACTCTATCGATTGGGCTACACCTTC
CAWSVLYRLGYTF